One sample yielded the 23 T cell receptor delta chains listed below, sequenced in a study of gamma-delta chains in newborns, infants, children. TCRdb ran CATT on the reads. The profile shows 1,500 to 2,000 delta-chain clones, 7.6% of them singletons. Sequenced input: blood. The receptors shown here come from a child who was a newborn, infant or young child, either healthy, febrile or measles-vaccinated (not recorded which).

This clone ranks as large. Other DNA variants within this sample encode the same CDR3. V and J are TRDV3 and TRDJ1; TRDD3 matches 13 bases. V lost 1 base and J lost 0; bases outside the gene matches: 17. The CDR3 has 20 residues. The germline V gene has CDR1 TVYSNPD and CDR2 GDNSRS (reference sequence). DNA for the CDR3: TGTGCCTTTAAACTTCCTACGACCGTACTGGGGGATACGTACACCGATAAACTCATCTTT. Protein sequence: CAFKLPTTVLGDTYTDKLIF. The whole variable domain, filled in from reference TRDV3 and TRDJ1, reads CDKVTQSSPDQTVASGSEVVLLCTYDTVYSNPDLFWYRIRPDYSFQFVFYGDNSRSEGADFTQGRFSVKHILTQKAFHLVISPVRTEDSATYYCAFKLPTTVLGDTYTDKLIFGKGTRVTVEP.

This clone was seen only a few times. The rearrangement joins TRDV1 to TRDJ1; TRDD3 agrees at 9 bases. V shed 2 bases, J shed 4 bases, and the junction held 8 bases outside the gene matches. Germline V gene sequence: CDR1 TSWWSYY, CDR2 QGS. This CDR3 is 16 amino acids long. CDR3 region: CALGEGPTGGGDKLIF. DNA of the CDR3: TGTGCTCTTGGGGAAGGACCTACTGGGGGAGGCGATAAACTCATCTTT.

Worth noting for this clone: At one of its ends the junction is not consistent with the germline gene, which may arise from a read error. Additional DNA sequences in this sample encode the identical CDR3. The chain is built from TRDV2 and TRDJ1; D gene uncertain. The CDR3 is made up of 14 amino acids. CDR1 is GEAIGNYY, CDR2 EKD, per germline. In DNA form, the CDR3 reads TGTGCCGGTGACAGTACTGAGTACACCGAGAAACTCATCTTT. It codes for CAGDSTEYTEKLIF.

The chain carries TRDV2 and TRDJ1, with a possible D match to TRDD3 (6 bases). The CDR3 consists of 15 residues. Germline-derived CDR1 and CDR2 are GEAIGNYY and EKD. V lost 4 bases to trimming and J lost 4 bases, with 18 bases between them. CDR3 coding DNA: TGTGCCTGTGAAAGCCGGGGGACGAAAAGCGATAAACTCATCTTT. Its protein is CACESRGTKSDKLIF.

There are a few counts of this clone. A far larger clone differs by one base, so this is likely a read error. Other DNA sequences in this specimen translate into the identical CDR3. The V and J genes are TRDV1 and TRDJ1; 7 bases fit TRDD2. The CDR3 totals 12 residues. Per germline, CDR1 TSWWSYY and CDR2 QGS. V was pared by 4 bases and J by 9 bases, with 5 bases of the junction left unmatched. This CDR3 reads CALGGSYPELIF. The CDR3 DNA reads TGTGCTCTTGGGGGTTCCTACCCTGAACTCATCTTT.

This clone was observed a few times. This may be a read error, as it is one base from a much larger clone. Other nucleotide sequences in the sample specify the same CDR3. This chain links TRDV1 with TRDJ2; 12 bases are shared with TRDD3. The germline V gene has CDR1 TSWWSYY and CDR2 QGS. The CDR3 sequence is 23 residues long. The CDR3 nucleotides are TGTGCTCTTGGGGAACTCTTCCTACTTAAGGAGGGGCTGGGGGATACGAGGGCAGCGCAACTCTTCTTT. It yields the protein CALGELFLLKEGLGDTRAAQLFF.

This clone was detected only a few times. A much larger clone is a single base away; this may be a read error. Other DNA sequences within the sample encode an identical CDR3. The genes are TRDV1 and TRDJ1; 7 bases align to TRDD3. This CDR3 region has 18 residues. V lost 2 bases, J lost 5 bases, and 17 bases stayed unmatched. Germline lookup yields CDR1 TSWWSYY and CDR2 QGS. As DNA, the CDR3 is TGTGCTCTTGGGGAAGGGAACTCTGGATACGGAATCCTTGATAAACTCATCTTT. Translation gives CALGEGNSGYGILDKLIF.

This clone is categorized as large. This sequence joins TRDV2 and TRDJ1; 8 bases fit TRDD3. CDR1 is GEAIGNYY, CDR2 EKD, per germline. J gave up 0 bases and V 0 bases, and 5 bases lay outside the gene matches. The CDR3 runs to 16 residues. In nucleotides, the CDR3 is TGTGCCTGTGACACCGGCCTTGGGGGATACACCGATAAACTCATCTTT. Translating it yields CACDTGLGGYTDKLIF.

As regards this clone: TCRdb's listed protein matches a much larger clone and diverges from this DNA's translation at residue 4, likely through a read error; the protein shown comes from the DNA. This chain links TRDV2 with TRDJ3; TRDD3 agrees at 9 bases. Germline CDR1 is GEAIGNYY and CDR2 is EKD. There are 19 residues in the CDR3. The V segment lost 4 bases and the J segment 0 bases; nucleotides outside the gene matches: 9. CDR3 loop: CACETWGIRSSWDTRQMFF. CDR3 DNA: TGTGCCTGTGAAACCTGGGGGATCCGAAGCTCCTGGGACACCCGACAGATGTTTTTC.

A note on this clone: The germline gene is not matched at one end of the junction; a read error may be the cause. The V and J genes are TRDV1 and TRDJ2; no clear D gene. CDR1 TSWWSYY and CDR2 QGS come from the germline V gene. The CDR3 covers 14 residues. The chain's CDR3 is CALGEQNPAARLFF. CDR3 in DNA: TGTGCTCTTGGGGAACAGAACCCTGCAGCACGACTCTTCTTT.

As regards this clone: A much larger clonotype is one base distant, so this may be a read error. The chain is built from TRDV1 and TRDJ1; D may be TRDD3 (6 bases). CDR1 and CDR2 from the germline V gene are TSWWSYY and QGS. Deletions cut 0 bases from V and 3 bases from J, with 29 bases between. This CDR3 is 21 amino acids long. The CDR3 protein is CALGELLTTGSNVEYSDKLIF. The CDR3, as DNA: TGTGCTCTTGGGGAACTCCTCACTACTGGGTCGAACGTCGAATACTCCGATAAACTCATCTTT.

This clone has only a few counts. A far larger clone is one base from this, pointing to a likely read error. The CDR3 here is CAPGELLYLRLGDTQDTDKLIF. In DNA form, the CDR3 reads TGTGCTCCTGGGGAACTCCTCTACCTCCGACTGGGGGATACCCAGGACACCGATAAACTCATCTTT. The chain carries TRDV1 and TRDJ1; 12 nucleotides line up with TRDD3. This CDR3 has 22 amino acids. CDR1 and CDR2 from the germline V gene are TSWWSYY and QGS.

With respect to this clone: A far larger clone lies a single base away; this is likely a read error. Other DNA sequences of this sample code for an identical CDR3. V gene TRDV2 combines with J gene TRDJ3; 12 bases agree with TRDD3. CDR3 length: 18 amino acids. Per germline, CDR1 GEAIGNYY and CDR2 EKD. The CDR3 nucleotides read TGTGCCTGTGACACCGTACTGGGGGATACCTGGGACACCCGACAGATGTTCTTC. This codes for CACDTVLGDTWDTRQMFF.

With regard to this clone: The junction and the germline gene differ at one end; a read error may be behind it. The V gene is TRDV2, the J gene TRDJ3; tentatively, D is TRDD3 (6 bases). From germline, CDR1 is GEAIGNYY and CDR2 EKD. The CDR3 runs to 19 residues. The CDR3 protein is CACDTVVLGISSATRQLFF. CDR3 nucleotide sequence: TGTGCCTGTGACACCGTGGTGCTGGGGATCTCCTCGGCCACCCGACAGCTGTTTTTC.

Worth noting for this clone: Possible read error: a much larger clone is one base away. The rearrangement uses TRDV1 and TRDJ1, with 12 bases aligning to TRDD3. The ends lost 2 bases at V and 0 bases at J; junction bases unmatched: 34. The V gene's germline CDR1 is TSWWSYY and CDR2 QGS. This CDR3 has 27 amino acids. This CDR3 reads CALGELGFPTTIRTGGYLPNYTDKLIF. The CDR3 region has the DNA TGTGCTCTTGGGGAATTGGGCTTCCCAACCACCATCCGTACTGGGGGATACCTTCCTAATTACACCGATAAACTCATCTTT.

This clone has just a few counts. A far larger clone differs by one base, so this is likely a read error. The V gene is TRDV1, the J gene TRDJ1; TRDD3 might be the D (5 bases). This CDR3 region has 18 residues. The germline V and J ends were trimmed by 2 bases and 5 bases, with 24 bases remaining between them. Per germline, CDR1 TSWWSYY and CDR2 QGS. In DNA, the CDR3 is TGTGCTCTTGGGGAAGTAAGCCGGTCGAGGTGTCGGGATGATAAACTCATCTTT. Translated, it gives CALGEVSRSRCRDDKLIF.

Turning to this clone: A much bigger clone sits one base away, suggesting this may be a read error. Other DNA sequences in the same sample also yield this CDR3. V and J are TRDV1 and TRDJ1, with a weak D call TRDD3 (6 bases). There are 15 residues in the CDR3. Germline CDR1 TSWWSYY, CDR2 QGS. Here the CDR3 DNA reads TGTGCTCTTGGAGAACGGAAGGATACCTGCGATAAACTCATCTTT. Translation gives CALGERKDTCDKLIF.

Regarding this clone: The translation of this DNA and the TCRdb protein of a much larger clone differ at residue 11, probably owing to a read error; the protein shown here is translated from the DNA. This rearrangement joins TRDV2 to TRDJ3, with TRDD3 matching over 9 bases. Germline V gene lookup returns CDR1 GEAIGNYY and CDR2 EKD. CDR3 length: 19 residues. With V trimmed by 3 bases and J by 3 bases, 11 bases remained unmatched. CDR3 bases: TGTGCCTGTGACTCCGGGGATACGTATACCGTCTGGGACACCCGACAGATGTTTTTC. As protein: CACDSGDTYTVWDTRQMFF.

This clone occurred a few times. This rearrangement joins TRDV2 to TRDJ3; D remains ambiguous. The V end lost 0 bases, the J end lost 0 bases, and 14 bases lay between the germline ends. The CDR3 extends over 19 amino acids. Germline V lookup: CDR1 GEAIGNYY, CDR2 EKD. CDR3 residues: CACDTYDGKSSWDTRQMFF. As DNA, the CDR3 is TGTGCCTGTGACACCTACGATGGGAAGAGCTCCTGGGACACCCGACAGATGTTTTTC.

Concerning this clone: One end of the junction fails to match germline, which may point to a read error. The CDR3 DNA is TGTGCCTGTGCCACCTGGGGGATGCCAGCCCAACTCTTCTTT. This translates into CACATWGMPAQLFF. The chain is built from TRDV2 and TRDJ2, with 9 bases identical to TRDD3. Germline V gives CDR1 GEAIGNYY, CDR2 EKD. This CDR3 has 14 amino acids.

This chain uses TRDV2 with TRDJ3; D possibly corresponds to TRDD3 (6 bases). The CDR3 covers 18 residues. Germline CDR1 GEAIGNYY, CDR2 EKD. Trimming took 1 base from V and 2 from J, leaving 14 bases between them. The CDR3 DNA reads as TGTGCCTGTGACACGGGGGGGGAGAACCCCTGGGACACCCGACAGATGTTTTTC. This sequence encodes CACDTGGENPWDTRQMFF.

Comment on this clone: A much larger clone differs from this one at a single base, so this may be a read error. The chain joins TRDV1 to TRDJ1; 13 nucleotides align to TRDD3. CDR3 size: 26 residues. Germline V CDR1 and CDR2: TSWWSYY, QGS. For the CDR3, the DNA is TGTGCTCGTGGGAGATCTACGTTGCGTACTGATTACTCAACTGGGGGATACGAGGGTCTGGTCGATAAACTCATCTTT. Translation: CARGRSTLRTDYSTGGYEGLVDKLIF.

Concerning this clone: With only one base between it and a far larger clone, this is likely a read error. The identical CDR3 is also encoded by other nucleotide sequences in the sample. The chain couples TRDV1 to TRDJ1; no reliable D call. Trimming took off 0 bases at V and 8 bases at J, with 16 bases between the two ends. The germline V gene has CDR1 TSWWSYY and CDR2 QGS. The CDR3 sequence is 15 residues long. The CDR3 protein is CALGELPYPLKKLIF. The CDR3 DNA reads as TGTGCTCTTGGGGAACTTCCTTACCCTTTAAAGAAACTCATCTTT.